A single sample is the source of the 2 T cell receptor beta chains below, sequenced in a study of blood T cells in healthy people across ages. Together with a sample-barcoded 5' primer, a J-beta primer mix was included in a second PCR lasting roughly 6 to 12 cycles. MiXCR was run by TCRdb on the 5' RACE reads, yielding one entry per CDR3 protein. The table includes 700,000 to 1,000,000 distinct CDR3 sequences, approximately 48% detected once. Sequences were obtained from blood. These TCRs come from a man aged 55 to 70 in good health.

This clonotype was seen more than once but under ten times. The CDR3 is CASSYGGGNSPLHF. DNA for the CDR3: TGTGCCAGCAGCTACGGAGGTGGGAATTCACCCCTCCACTTT. The J gene is TRBJ1-6, the V gene TRBV7-9; D is unclear. Trimming stripped 4 bases from V and 7 bases from J, with 11 bases between. Germline CDR1 and CDR2: SEHNR and FQNEAQ (reference sequence). The CDR3 loop spans 14 amino acids.

V is TRBV29-1 and J is TRBJ2-6; D possibly matches TRBD1 or TRBD2 (5 bases each). There are 13 residues in the CDR3. Germline V gene sequence: CDR1 SQVTM, CDR2 ANQGSEA. The CDR3 loop reads CNVRESGANVLTF. DNA of the CDR3: TGCAACGTCAGGGAGTCTGGGGCCAACGTCCTGACTTTC.